This passage covers 9 T cell receptor beta chains from one sample sequenced in a study of T-cell memory formation after mild COVID-19 (dated by TCRdb to the early 2020s). The library was obtained by 5' RACE. Sequencing used an Illumina NovaSeq 6000. Using fastp trimming at Q25 and MiXCR clonotype assembly, TCRdb reanalyzed the public sequencing data and kept in-frame beta chains. One record per CDR3 amino acid sequence lists the most common genes and DNA. In all, the sample holds 350,000 to 500,000 distinct CDR3 sequences, and roughly 20% of those were seen once. The top ten constitute approximately 8.4% of the sample. Material: PBMCs or a T cell subset sorted from them (not recorded which). The receptor source for this set is an adult woman who had mild COVID-19 (a few samples of this study predate the infection). The sample titles of this study are shuffled in the database, so cell type and time point are left out; the donor was told from shared clones.

This clonotype has only a few counts. The chain employs TRBV4-1 and TRBJ1-2, with TRBD1 matching 7 bases. Germline V gene lookup returns CDR1 MGHRA and CDR2 YSYEKL. The CDR3 loop spans 15 amino acids. V shed 1 base and J 2 bases; nucleotides not matched to a gene: 4. CDR3 residues: CASSQAWGQNYGYTF. The CDR3 DNA reads as TGCGCCAGCAGCCAAGCGTGGGGACAGAACTATGGCTACACCTTC.

This clonotype was seen a handful of times. This rearrangement joins TRBV3-1 to TRBJ2-3; D unresolved. The CDR3 totals 12 residues. Trimming pared 0 bases from V and 6 bases from J, leaving 4 bases between. The germline V gene has CDR1 LGHDT and CDR2 YNNKEL (reference sequence). The CDR3 DNA reads as TGTGCCAGCAGCCAAGATCTGGATACGCAGTATTTT. This gives the protein CASSQDLDTQYF.

This clonotype was seen only a few times. The chain couples TRBV5-1 to TRBJ2-3, with 7 bases fitting TRBD2. Losses at the gene ends were 0 bases for V and 2 bases for J; bases not matched to a gene: 6. The CDR3 has 16 amino acids. Germline V gene sequence: CDR1 SGHRS, CDR2 YFSETQ. The CDR3 loop is CASSLVASGPTDTQYF. DNA for the CDR3: TGCGCCAGCAGCTTGGTGGCTAGCGGACCCACAGATACGCAGTATTTT.

The V call is TRBV7-9, the J call TRBJ1-1, with TRBD1 matching over 7 bases. The V segment lost 1 base and the J segment 4 bases; nucleotides outside the gene matches: 3. Germline CDR1 SEHNR, CDR2 FQNEAQ (reference sequence). The CDR3 is made up of 14 amino acids. In DNA, the CDR3 is TGTGCCAGCAGCTTAGGTGACAGGGCCACTGAAGCTTTCTTT. Translated: CASSLGDRATEAFF.

In nucleotides, the CDR3 is TGCAGTGCTAGAGATGTAGCGAGCTCCTACAATGAGCAGTTCTTC. Residues: CSARDVASSYNEQFF. The genes are TRBV20-1 and TRBJ2-1; D perhaps matches TRBD2 (5 bases). V was shortened by 0 bases and J by 0 bases, with 9 bases between the two germline ends. The CDR3 has 15 amino acids. Germline lookup yields CDR1 DFQATT and CDR2 SNEGSKA (reference sequence).

This chain links TRBV6-5 with TRBJ1-5; the D is unclear. The V gene lost 4 bases and the J gene lost 7 bases, with 14 bases spanning the gap. The CDR3 spans 14 residues. Germline V gene data show CDR1 as MNHEY and CDR2 as SVGAGI. Here the CDR3 DNA reads TGTGCCAGCAGTTCGGGAGCTGGGGTCCAGCCCCAGCATTTT. This codes for CASSSGAGVQPQHF.

This clonotype was observed a few times. The gene calls are TRBV7-2 and TRBJ2-1, with 8 bases aligning to TRBD1. The CDR3 runs 13 residues. V was pared by 5 bases and J by 7 bases, with 4 bases of the junction left unmatched. Germline V CDR1 and CDR2: SGHTA, FQGNSA. The DNA for the CDR3 is TGTGCCAGCAGCATTCGACAGGGGAATGAGCAGTTCTTC. It yields the protein CASSIRQGNEQFF.

This chain uses TRBV20-1 with TRBJ2-7; the match to TRBD2 covers 9 bases. The ends lost 5 bases at V and 3 bases at J; junction bases unmatched: 5. The CDR3 is 13 residues long. In germline, CDR1 is DFQATT, CDR2 SNEGSKA (reference sequence). This chain's CDR3 is CSASGLALYEQYF. Written as DNA, the CDR3 is TGCAGTGCTTCGGGACTAGCCCTCTACGAGCAGTACTTC.

This clonotype was picked up a small number of times. V gene TRBV6-5 combines with J gene TRBJ1-3; D gene uncertain. The germline gives CDR1 MNHEY, CDR2 SVGAGI. The V and J ends lost 0 bases and 0 bases respectively, with 12 bases between them. The CDR3 totals 17 residues. This CDR3 reads CASSYSSRTHSGNTIYF. CDR3 in DNA: TGTGCCAGCAGTTACTCATCAAGGACCCACTCTGGAAACACCATATATTTT.